This entry is about one TCR beta chain. The sample comes from a study of memory CD4+ T cells and cytomegalovirus serostatus. The sort gate was single viable CD3+CD4+CD8-CD45RO+ cells for memory CD4+ T cells. This CDR3 is built from 15 residues. Trimming shortened V by 2 bases and J by 1 base, and 11 bases separated the two germline ends. The V gene's germline CDR1 is MDHEN and CDR2 SYDVKM. Produced via immunoSEQ multiplex PCR; TCRdb's table is partial and in-frame only. The profile shows tens of thousands of clones, around 78% of them singletons. Sequenced: memory CD4+ T cells from blood. The sequence derives from an adult in good health and CMV-seronegative. The rearrangement uses TRBV28 and TRBJ1-1; D gene unclear. The CDR3 region has the DNA TGTGCCAGCAGTTTAGGGCCGGGAAGGAACACTGAAGCTTTCTTT. This gives the protein CASSLGPGRNTEAFF.